The clone carrying this T cell receptor beta chain was observed many times. The data are from a study of naive and memory T cell subsets. Alpha and beta constant region primers primed reverse transcription for blood and skin samples. TCRdb re-derived calls from the 5' RACE reads in MiXCR, one entry per CDR3 protein. This sample carries some 22,000 distinct CDR3 sequences, around 4.2% of them seen once, and the ten largest clones take roughly 8%. Trimming at V came to 4 bases and at J to 2 bases, leaving 2 bases not matched to a gene. Germline-derived CDR1 and CDR2 are MGHDK and SYGVNS. The CDR3 is made up of 15 amino acids. Whole-blood samples were roughly 2.7 ml of peripheral blood from healthy adult volunteers.

This chain links TRBV25-1 with TRBJ2-7; TRBD2 agrees at 13 bases. The source of this sequence is a male donor in good health. The CDR3 coding sequence is TGTGCCAGCAGTGTAACTAGCGGGAGGGCCTACGAGCAGTACTTC. This codes for CASSVTSGRAYEQYF.